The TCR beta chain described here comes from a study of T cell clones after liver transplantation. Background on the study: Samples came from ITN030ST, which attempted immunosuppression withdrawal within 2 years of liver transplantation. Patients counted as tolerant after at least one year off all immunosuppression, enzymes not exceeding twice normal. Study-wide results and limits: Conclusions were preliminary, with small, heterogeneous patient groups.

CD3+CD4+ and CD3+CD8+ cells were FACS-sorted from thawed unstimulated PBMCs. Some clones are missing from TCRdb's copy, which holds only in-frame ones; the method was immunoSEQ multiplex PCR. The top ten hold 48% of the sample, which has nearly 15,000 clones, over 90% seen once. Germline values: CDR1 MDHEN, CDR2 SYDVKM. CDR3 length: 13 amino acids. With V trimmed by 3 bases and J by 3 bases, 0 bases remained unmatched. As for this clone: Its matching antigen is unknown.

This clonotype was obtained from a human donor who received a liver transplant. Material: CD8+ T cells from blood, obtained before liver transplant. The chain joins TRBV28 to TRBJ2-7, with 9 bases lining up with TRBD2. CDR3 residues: CASSFSGSYEQYF. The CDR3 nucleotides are TGTGCCAGCAGTTTTAGCGGGAGCTACGAGCAGTACTTC.